What follows are 16 T cell receptor beta chains derived from one specimen sequenced in a study of T cell responses to AZD1222 COVID-19 vaccine. Here immunoSEQ multiplex PCR was the method, and the copy in TCRdb shows in-frame clones only, minus some. The table includes 150,000 to 200,000 clones, more than 80% detected once. Sequenced material: peripheral blood, taken on day 0 of AZD1222 vaccination. All receptors come from an adult in good health.

The chain couples TRBV6-5 to TRBJ1-4; 7 nucleotides match TRBD1. Per germline, CDR1 MNHEY and CDR2 SVGAGI. This CDR3 region has 15 residues. J gave up 2 bases and V 4 bases, and 4 bases lay outside the gene matches. CDR3 amino acids: CASSSQGVTNEKLFF. CDR3 bases: TGTGCCAGCAGTTCCCAGGGGGTGACTAATGAAAAACTGTTTTTT.

V is TRBV5-5 and J is TRBJ2-3, with D perhaps TRBD1 (6 bases). CDR1 and CDR2 from the germline V gene are SGHKS and YYEKEE (reference sequence). There are 16 residues in the CDR3. Trimming shortened V by 3 bases and J by 3 bases, and 17 bases separated the two germline ends. CDR3 loop: CASSSGVGHRTDTQYF. The CDR3 bases are TGTGCCAGCAGCTCTGGAGTGGGACATCGGACAGATACGCAGTATTTT.

This chain joins TRBV19 and TRBJ1-6; D gene ambiguous. The CDR3 contains 16 residues. CDR1 LNHDA and CDR2 SQIVND come from the germline V gene (reference sequence). V lost 8 bases and J 0 bases, leaving 14 bases between the germline ends. CDR3 residues: CASQKKEGSYNSPLHF. The CDR3, as DNA: TGTGCCAGTCAAAAAAAGGAGGGCTCCTATAATTCACCCCTCCACTTT.

J is TRBJ2-2 and V is TRBV7-8; D is unclear. The germline V gene encodes CDR1 SGHVS and CDR2 FQNEAQ. V was shortened by 2 bases and J by 1 base, with 5 bases between the two germline ends. The CDR3 has 14 amino acids. The CDR3 region is CASSLSGNTGELFF. Here the CDR3 DNA reads TGTGCCAGCAGCTTATCCGGGAACACCGGGGAGCTGTTTTTT.

The V and J genes are TRBV14 and TRBJ1-2; no reliable D call. The CDR3 extends over 15 amino acids. The ends were cut back, 2 bases at V and 0 bases at J, with 10 bases in the middle. CDR1 is SGHDN, CDR2 FVKESK, per germline. The CDR3 DNA reads TGTGCCAGCAGCCAATCGGAACCTACTAACTATGGCTACACCTTC. Translated, it gives CASSQSEPTNYGYTF.

Only one count was recorded for this clone. The chain carries TRBV7-2 and TRBJ1-1, with 8 bases matching TRBD1. CDR1 is SGHTA and CDR2 is FQGNSA in the germline V gene. This CDR3 is built from 14 residues. V trimming: 4 bases; J trimming: 4 bases; junction bases outside the gene matches: 5. The CDR3 nucleotides read TGTGCCAGCAGCTCCAGACAGGGGAGCACTGAAGCTTTCTTT. This translates into CASSSRQGSTEAFF. The full variable domain, rest sourced from reference TRBV7-2 and TRBJ1-1, is GAGVSQSPSNKVTEKGKDVELRCDPISGHTALYWYRQSLGQGLEFLIYFQGNSAPDKSGLPSDRFSAERTGGSVSTLTIQRTQQEDSAVYLCASSSRQGSTEAFFGQGTRLTVV.

This sequence joins TRBV5-4 and TRBJ1-1; D not resolved. The CDR3 extends over 14 amino acids. CDR1 is SGHNT and CDR2 is YYREEE in the germline V gene (reference sequence). Between the trimmed V and J ends, which lost 4 bases and 1 base, there was a span of 11 bases. The CDR3 reads CASSLTSRNTEAFF. CDR3 coding DNA: TGTGCCAGCAGCCTTACGTCCAGGAACACTGAAGCTTTCTTT.

The chain recombines TRBV3-1 (or the pseudogene TRBV3-2) with TRBJ2-2; D unresolved. Germline V gene data show CDR1 as LGHDT and CDR2 as YNNKEL (reference sequence). With 4 bases removed from V and 3 bases from J, the gap between germline ends came to 15 bases. This CDR3 has 16 amino acids. The CDR3 nucleotides are TGTGCCAGCAGCCTTGGTCGGGCACCCTACACCGGGGAGCTGTTTTTT. This translates into CASSLGRAPYTGELFF.

The V call is TRBV4-3, the J call TRBJ1-2, with 8 bases that match TRBD1. Germline V gene data show CDR1 as LGHNA and CDR2 as YSLEER. The length of the CDR3 is 17 residues. With 0 bases clipped from V and 1 base from J, the junction kept 7 bases outside the gene matches. CDR3: CASSQEYGTGGNYGYTF. CDR3 nucleotides: TGCGCCAGCAGCCAAGAATACGGCACAGGGGGTAACTATGGCTACACCTTC.

This rearrangement joins TRBV5-6 to TRBJ1-6; D remains unclear. This CDR3 is 14 amino acids long. Germline CDR1 reads SGHDT; CDR2 reads YYEEEE. Trimming stripped 4 bases from V and 10 bases from J, with 15 bases between. The CDR3 here is CASSRRREGSPLHF. CDR3 coding DNA: TGTGCCAGCAGCCGGAGGCGGGAGGGATCACCCCTCCACTTT.

V usage is TRBV9 and J usage is TRBJ1-1; the D is unclear. The germline V gene has CDR1 SGDLS and CDR2 YYNGEE. CDR3 size: 12 residues. Trimming took 0 bases from V and 5 from J, leaving 5 bases between them. The CDR3 loop is CASSVAGTEAFF. The CDR3 nucleotides read TGTGCCAGCAGCGTAGCGGGGACTGAAGCTTTCTTT.

This rearrangement joins TRBV3-1 (or the pseudogene TRBV3-2) to TRBJ2-5; D not certain. The ends were cut back, 1 base at V and 12 bases at J, with 6 bases in the middle. The CDR3 has 10 residues. CDR1 and CDR2 (germline): LGHDT, YNNKEL (reference sequence). For the CDR3, the DNA is TGTGCCAGCAGCCAAGGAAGGAAGTACTTC. Translation gives CASSQGRKYF.

V and J are TRBV5-4 and TRBJ2-7, with a weak D call TRBD2 (5 bases). The CDR3 sequence is 13 residues long. The ends were cut back, 5 bases at V and 2 bases at J, with 11 bases in the middle. Germline CDR1 SGHNT, CDR2 YYREEE (reference sequence). CDR3 in amino acids: CASRSSGTYEQYF. The CDR3 bases are TGTGCCAGCAGGAGCTCGGGAACCTACGAGCAGTACTTC.

In this sample, this clone turned up a few times. J is TRBJ2-7 and V is TRBV30; 10 nucleotides line up with TRBD1. Germline CDR1 reads GTSNPN; CDR2 reads SVGIG (reference sequence). CDR3 length: 14 residues. V gave up 7 bases and J gave up 4 bases; unmatched junction bases: 10. CDR3 protein: CASAQGQGMYEQYF. CDR3 bases: TGTGCCTCCGCCCAGGGACAGGGGATGTACGAGCAGTACTTC.

The chain recombines TRBV9 with TRBJ1-2, with 7 bases aligning to TRBD1. Germline lookup yields CDR1 SGDLS and CDR2 YYNGEE. V lost 4 bases, J lost 3 bases, and 6 bases stayed unmatched. The CDR3 loop spans 14 amino acids. The CDR3 coding sequence is TGTGCCAGCAGCTCCCGGACAGGATACTATGGCTACACCTTC. This gives the protein CASSSRTGYYGYTF.

CDR3 DNA sequence: TGTGCCAGCAGTTACGATTGGGGCGGGGAGAACAATGAGCAGTTCTTC. This translates into CASSYDWGGENNEQFF. V and J are TRBV6-5 and TRBJ2-1; TRBD2 is a possible D gene (6 bases). CDR1 and CDR2 (germline): MNHEY, SVGAGI. The V gene lost 2 bases and the J gene lost 5 bases, with 16 bases spanning the gap. The CDR3 has 16 amino acids.